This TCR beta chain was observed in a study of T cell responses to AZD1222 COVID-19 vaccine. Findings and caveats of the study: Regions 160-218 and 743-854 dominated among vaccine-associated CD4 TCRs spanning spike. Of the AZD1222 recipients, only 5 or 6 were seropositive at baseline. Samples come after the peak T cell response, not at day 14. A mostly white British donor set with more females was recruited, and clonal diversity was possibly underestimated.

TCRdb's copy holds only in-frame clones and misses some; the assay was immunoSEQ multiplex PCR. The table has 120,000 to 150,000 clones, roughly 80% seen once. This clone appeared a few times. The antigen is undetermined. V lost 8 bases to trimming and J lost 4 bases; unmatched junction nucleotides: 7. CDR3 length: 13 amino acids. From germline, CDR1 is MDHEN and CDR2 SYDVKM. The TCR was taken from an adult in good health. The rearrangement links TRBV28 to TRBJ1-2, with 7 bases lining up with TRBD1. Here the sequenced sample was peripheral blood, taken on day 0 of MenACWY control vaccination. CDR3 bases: TGTGCCAGCGGCGACAGGGTTGGCTATGGCTACACCTTC. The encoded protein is CASGDRVGYGYTF.